Listed here are 5 T cell receptor beta chains from one sample, sequenced in a study of cytomegalovirus exposure and HLA in healthy donors. The PCR employed 60 Vbeta primers together with 13 Jbeta primers. TCRdb's table, derived via immunoSEQ multiplex PCR, lists solely in-frame clones and lacks some. The data hold more than 95,000 clones, with roughly three fifths observed a single time. Sequenced: PBMCs. The receptors were sampled from a man aged 60 to 69 in good health and CMV-seronegative.

The table lists this clone with a few counts. The V and J genes are TRBV28 and TRBJ1-1, with a weak D call TRBD1 (6 bases). This CDR3 is built from 17 residues. CDR1 is MDHEN and CDR2 is SYDVKM in the germline V gene. V dropped 8 bases and J dropped 1 base, with 23 bases sitting between them. CDR3: CASSISFSGQKNTEAFF. The CDR3 DNA is TGTGCCAGCTCAATCAGCTTTTCCGGACAGAAGAACACTGAAGCTTTCTTT. Complete variable domain (other parts from reference TRBV28 and TRBJ1-1): DVKVTQSSRYLVKRTGEKVFLECVQDMDHENMFWYRQDPGLGLRLIYFSYDVKMKEKGDIPEGYSVSREKKERFSLILESASTNQTSMYLCASSISFSGQKNTEAFFGQGTRLTVV.

The chain recombines TRBV11-2 with TRBJ1-1; no definite D call. The CDR3 covers 15 residues. V was clipped by 0 bases and J by 0 bases, with 8 bases between them. Germline values: CDR1 SGHAT, CDR2 FQNNGV. As DNA, the CDR3 is TGTGCCAGCAGCTTAGAACCAGGTATGAACACTGAAGCTTTCTTT. Its protein product is CASSLEPGMNTEAFF.

V usage is TRBV9 and J usage is TRBJ2-1, with D perhaps TRBD1 (6 bases). Germline V gene sequence: CDR1 SGDLS, CDR2 YYNGEE. This CDR3 contains 18 residues. V lost 0 bases and J 0 bases, leaving 16 bases between the germline ends. The CDR3 reads CASSVGPPGASSYNEQFF. The DNA for the CDR3 is TGTGCCAGCAGCGTAGGTCCCCCAGGGGCTAGCTCCTACAATGAGCAGTTCTTC.

Worth noting for this clone: Different DNA sequences within this sample yield the same CDR3. The chain links TRBV11-2 to TRBJ1-1; no reliable D call. The CDR3 is made up of 13 amino acids. CDR1 is SGHAT and CDR2 is FQNNGV in the germline V gene. Trimming took 0 bases from V and 1 from J, leaving 3 bases between them. The CDR3 DNA reads TGTGCCAGCAGCTTAGATAGGAACACTGAAGCTTTCTTT. Its translation is CASSLDRNTEAFF.

This chain uses TRBV6-5 with TRBJ2-2; D gene ambiguous. Trimming pared 2 bases from V and 6 bases from J, leaving 7 bases between. CDR1 and CDR2 from the germline V gene are MNHEY and SVGAGI. The CDR3 extends over 13 amino acids. The CDR3 is CASSYELAGELFF. In nucleotides, the CDR3 is TGTGCCAGCAGTTACGAGTTGGCCGGGGAGCTGTTTTTT.